The T cell receptor (beta chain) under discussion was sequenced for a study of blood T cell repertoires in COVID-19. Study in general: COVID-19 samples, acute and convalescent, were from the United States, Italy and Spain.

Authors' processing steps: Counts of nucleated cells, estimated from reference gene primer amplification, were obtained. TCRdb keeps only in-frame clones here, not all; method: immunoSEQ multiplex PCR. The V and J calls and clone size were taken over from that table, and D and trimming were inferred from the DNA. The sample carries 150,000 to 200,000 clones, 85% to 95% recorded once. The CDR3 has 16 amino acids. The V gene end was trimmed by 3 bases and the J gene end by 5 bases; junction bases not matched to a gene: 10. Germline lookup yields CDR1 MNHNS and CDR2 SASEGT. Seattle cases were enrolled at active infection and followed longitudinally.

Input material: peripheral blood. The TCR sequence derives from an older woman with COVID-19, enrolled during active disease. The chain uses TRBV6-1 and TRBJ1-3; 7 nucleotides line up with TRBD1. CDR3 protein: CASSDPRTGARNTIYF. DNA for the CDR3: TGTGCCAGCAGTGACCCGCGGACAGGAGCACGAAACACCATATATTTT.